This T cell receptor (beta chain) was profiled in a study of blood T cells in healthy people across ages. It was with a sample-barcoded 5' primer and a J-beta primer mix that a second PCR of roughly 7 to 12 cycles was run. Each cDNA molecule was tagged by a template-switch adaptor that had 12 random nucleotides. TCRdb ran MiXCR on the 5' RACE reads and lists one entry per CDR3 protein. The sample records 800,000 or so distinct CDR3 sequences, 62% being singletons. This clonotype has ten or more counts. What it binds is unknown. CDR1 and CDR2 from the germline V gene are SQVTM and ANQGSEA. Trimming cost V 6 bases and J 3 bases; bases outside gene matches: 11. The CDR3 has 16 residues. Findings and limits, study-wide: Those diversity estimates obtained from one million T cells were thought to be underestimates.

The receptor's source is a young man in good health. Sequencing used blood. This chain connects TRBV29-1 to TRBJ2-6, with 7 bases identical to TRBD1. In DNA form, the CDR3 reads TGCAGCGTACCCGGACGAGGGGGCAATGGGGCCAACGTCCTGACTTTC. Protein sequence: CSVPGRGGNGANVLTF.